Here is one T cell receptor (beta chain) with its context. Vbeta (60) and Jbeta (13) primers were used in the PCR. TCRdb's table, derived via immunoSEQ multiplex PCR, lists solely in-frame clones and lacks some. Of about 120,000 clones in the sample, around three quarters were seen once. These data originate in a study of cytomegalovirus exposure and HLA in healthy donors. Healthy people donating bone marrow made up the donors. The specimen sequenced was PBMCs. The clonotype originates from a man between 45 and 60 years old in good health and CMV-seropositive.

CDR3 coding DNA: TGTGCCAGCAGCCCCCGGGGGGGAGGGAATGAGCAGTTCTTC. Translating it yields CASSPRGGGNEQFF. The chain employs TRBV7-9 and TRBJ2-1, with TRBD2 matching 8 bases. This CDR3 is built from 14 residues. The V segment lost 5 bases and the J segment 7 bases; nucleotides outside the gene matches: 7. The germline gives CDR1 SEHNR, CDR2 FQNEAQ (reference sequence).